The 24 T cell receptor beta chains reported below all come from one sample, sequenced in a study of OX40 agonist ivuxolimab in advanced cancers. Generated by immunoSEQ multiplex PCR, the TCRdb table keeps only in-frame clones and is missing some. The sample yields tens of thousands of clones, roughly 81% seen once. Material: CD4+ or CD8+ T cells sorted from blood, obtained in a trial of the OX40 agonist ivuxolimab. Receptors originate from an adult with an advanced solid tumor such as melanoma, head and neck, liver or kidney cancer.

The chain recombines TRBV2 with TRBJ2-3, with 13 nucleotides matching TRBD2. Germline V gives CDR1 SNHLY, CDR2 FYNNEI. V gave up 4 bases and J gave up 2 bases; unmatched junction bases: 18. The CDR3 has 21 residues. CDR3 protein: CASSVPISTSGGAGSTDTQYF. In DNA form, the CDR3 reads TGTGCCAGCAGTGTCCCCATTTCTACTAGCGGGGGGGCCGGATCCACAGATACGCAGTATTTT.

The chain has TRBV28 and TRBJ1-5, with 7 bases that match TRBD1. Trimming took 9 bases from V and 5 from J; bases not matched to a gene: 10. From germline, CDR1 is MDHEN and CDR2 SYDVKM. The CDR3 sequence is 14 residues long. CDR3 nucleotide sequence: TGTGCCAGTAGATACTCAGGGGGTTATCAGCCCCAGCATTTT. Its protein product is CASRYSGGYQPQHF.

In the case of this clone: The CDR3 ends on some other residue instead of the conserved phenylalanine or tryptophan, so this is likely a read error. Because the CDR3's place on the DNA is in doubt, the DNA is left out and the CDR3 is given as listed by TCRdb. The chain recombines TRBV6-6 with TRBJ2-7; TRBD1, the D gene given by the table, was not confirmed from the DNA. CDR1 and CDR2 from the germline V gene are MNHNY and SVGAGI (reference sequence). The CDR3 is 8 residues long, counting both termini. CDR3 sequence: CASSPGLG.

The V and J genes are TRBV14 and TRBJ1-3; the D is unclear. CDR3 length: 13 amino acids. Germline assignment: CDR1 SGHDN and CDR2 FVKESK. V was cut by 1 base and J by 7 bases, with 8 bases left in between. This CDR3 is CASSQVGRNTIYF. For the CDR3, the DNA is TGTGCCAGCAGCCAAGTGGGGAGGAACACCATATATTTT.

The chain employs TRBV9 and TRBJ2-7; the D is unclear. Germline V gene sequence: CDR1 SGDLS, CDR2 YYNGEE. Between the trimmed V and J ends, which lost 4 bases and 6 bases, there was a span of 17 bases. The CDR3 has 14 amino acids. The CDR3 region is CASSLGPTPTEQYF. CDR3 nucleotides: TGTGCCAGCAGCCTTGGGCCCACGCCGACCGAGCAGTACTTC.

The chain carries TRBV19 and TRBJ2-6, with D perhaps given as TRBD1 or TRBD2 (5 bases each). Germline V CDR1 and CDR2: LNHDA, SQIVND (reference sequence). V was trimmed by 2 bases and J by 4 bases, leaving 9 bases between them. This CDR3 contains 15 residues. The DNA for the CDR3 is TGTGCCAGTAGTATATGGGGGACCGGGGCCAACGTCCTGACTTTC. It yields the protein CASSIWGTGANVLTF.

This clone is categorized as medium-sized (0.01 to 0.1%). This rearrangement joins TRBV28 to TRBJ1-5; no reliable D call. V lost 7 bases and J lost 7, with 11 bases in between. The germline V gene has CDR1 MDHEN and CDR2 SYDVKM. CDR3 size: 12 residues. The CDR3 nucleotides read TGTGCCAGCAACCCTGCGGGGCAGCCCCAGCATTTT. Translation gives CASNPAGQPQHF.

The chain uses TRBV2 and TRBJ2-5; 15 bases align to TRBD2. The junction had 12 bases not matched to a gene; V was cut back by 8 bases and J by 5 bases. This CDR3 has 17 amino acids. Germline lookup yields CDR1 SNHLY and CDR2 FYNNEI. CDR3 in amino acids: CASPKRTSGRAAETQYF. CDR3 nucleotides: TGTGCCAGCCCCAAAAGGACTAGCGGGAGGGCCGCGGAGACCCAGTACTTC.

The rearrangement joins TRBV27 to TRBJ2-7, with TRBD2 as a possible D gene (5 bases). This CDR3 region has 13 residues. V lost 5 bases and J 3 bases, leaving 11 bases between the germline ends. Looked up from germline, CDR1 is MNHEY and CDR2 is SMNVEV (reference sequence). Here the CDR3 reads CASSTLGNYEQYF. DNA of the CDR3: TGTGCCAGCAGTACACTAGGAAACTACGAGCAGTACTTC.

V is TRBV12-5 and J is TRBJ2-1, with 7 bases that match TRBD2. CDR1 and CDR2 (germline): LGHNT, FRNRAP. The CDR3 covers 13 residues. Trimming took 1 base from V and 9 from J; bases not matched to a gene: 3. The CDR3 DNA reads TGTGCTAGTGGTTTGGGCGGGAGCTCTGAGCAGTTCTTC. Translation: CASGLGGSSEQFF.

The CDR3 sequence: CASSFLGQGLTGELFF. The CDR3 DNA reads TGTGCCAGCAGCTTCCTCGGACAGGGTTTGACCGGGGAGCTGTTTTTT. The J gene is TRBJ2-2, the V gene TRBV11-1, with 8 bases matching TRBD1. This CDR3 is 16 amino acids long. The V segment lost 3 bases and the J segment 5 bases; nucleotides outside the gene matches: 8. Germline assignment: CDR1 SGHAT and CDR2 FQDESV (reference sequence).

The chain carries TRBV6-5 and TRBJ1-6; the D is unclear. The CDR3 is 12 amino acids. V was shortened by 4 bases and J by 10 bases, with 8 bases between the two germline ends. The germline gives CDR1 MNHEY, CDR2 SVGAGI. DNA for the CDR3: TGTGCCAGCAGTTCCGAATCCTCACCCCTCCACTTT. This codes for CASSSESSPLHF.

CDR3 DNA: TGTGCCAGCAGCCCAAGTGGGGCCCCCATGGGGAACACTGAAGCTTTCTTT. It encodes CASSPSGAPMGNTEAFF. The chain has TRBV9 and TRBJ1-1, with a weak D call TRBD1 (5 bases). Germline CDR1 reads SGDLS; CDR2 reads YYNGEE. V shed 4 bases and J shed 1 base, with 20 bases lying between them. The CDR3 totals 17 residues.

The J gene is TRBJ2-2, the V gene TRBV6-6, with D perhaps matching TRBD2 (5 bases). The CDR3 runs to 16 residues. V gave up 0 bases and J gave up 5 bases, with 13 bases separating them. Germline V gene data show CDR1 as MNHNY and CDR2 as SVGAGI (reference sequence). The DNA for the CDR3 is TGTGCCAGCAGTTACTCCCCTAGCAAGAGGACCGGGGAGCTGTTTTTT. Translation: CASSYSPSKRTGELFF.

The chain has TRBV9 and TRBJ2-7, with 7 bases lining up with TRBD2. There are 15 residues in the CDR3. Germline loops: CDR1 SGDLS, CDR2 YYNGEE. V lost 1 base, J lost 3 bases, and 7 bases stayed unmatched. CDR3 residues: CASSVTPTSNYEQYF. The CDR3 DNA follows: TGTGCCAGCAGCGTAACCCCGACTAGCAACTACGAGCAGTACTTC.

V and J are TRBV7-9 and TRBJ2-1; TRBD2 agrees at 11 bases. Unmatched junction bases numbered 5, after V lost 3 bases and J lost 10 bases. This CDR3 contains 14 residues. Looked up from germline, CDR1 is SEHNR and CDR2 is FQNEAQ (reference sequence). The DNA of the CDR3 is TGTGCCAGCAGCTTCGGGACTAGCGGCGGGGAGCAGTTCTTC. It codes for CASSFGTSGGEQFF.

The CDR3 is CASSPGTIQFF. DNA of the CDR3: TGTGCCAGCAGCCCCGGGACTATTCAGTTCTTC. The gene calls are TRBV28 and TRBJ2-1; 7 bases match TRBD2. Looked up from germline, CDR1 is MDHEN and CDR2 is SYDVKM. V lost 6 bases and J lost 13; bases outside the gene matches: 6. This CDR3 is built from 11 residues.

The DNA of the CDR3 is TGTGCCAGCAGCTTAGGCGACGGAGGGGATGGCTACACCTTC. It encodes CASSLGDGGDGYTF. The chain is built from TRBV7-9 and TRBJ1-2; possibly TRBD1 for D (5 bases). The CDR3 extends over 14 amino acids. Trimming stripped 1 base from V and 6 bases from J, with 12 bases between. Per the germline V gene, CDR1 is SEHNR and CDR2 is FQNEAQ (reference sequence).

The chain couples TRBV11-2 to TRBJ2-5; a possible D gene is TRBD1 (6 bases). V lost 5 bases, J lost 1 base, and 23 bases lay in between. Germline V gene lookup returns CDR1 SGHAT and CDR2 FQNNGV. The CDR3 length is 18 residues. The CDR3 is CASSTGRGSHKPQETQYF. Written as DNA, the CDR3 is TGTGCCAGCAGCACAGGGCGAGGTTCCCACAAGCCCCAAGAGACCCAGTACTTC.

In DNA, the CDR3 is TGTGCCAGCAGGGTGACAGGGCAGGGGGAGACCCAGTACTTC. Translating gives CASRVTGQGETQYF. This sequence joins TRBV6-1 and TRBJ2-5; 7 bases are a match to TRBD1. Germline V CDR1 and CDR2: MNHNS, SASEGT. The length of the CDR3 is 14 residues. The V segment lost 6 bases and the J segment 5 bases; nucleotides outside the gene matches: 9.

This rearrangement joins TRBV9 to TRBJ2-3; either TRBD1 or TRBD2 may fit D (5 bases each). The CDR3 sequence is 15 residues long. Trimming took off 0 bases at V and 2 bases at J, with 10 bases between the two ends. The V gene's germline CDR1 is SGDLS and CDR2 YYNGEE. CDR3 in amino acids: CASSVEGTYTDTQYF. The DNA for the CDR3 is TGTGCCAGCAGCGTAGAGGGGACCTACACAGATACGCAGTATTTT.

The genes are TRBV9 and TRBJ2-7, with 7 bases aligning to TRBD1. Germline trimming cut 4 bases from V and 7 bases from J; bases unmatched to any gene: 5. The CDR3 has 12 amino acids. The germline gives CDR1 SGDLS, CDR2 YYNGEE. In nucleotides, the CDR3 is TGTGCCAGCAGCCAAACAGGGGTTGAGCAGTACTTC. Encoded protein: CASSQTGVEQYF.

The chain joins TRBV12-5 to TRBJ2-5; tentative D call: TRBD1 (6 bases). Germline CDR1 reads LGHNT; CDR2 reads FRNRAP. With 0 bases removed from V and 3 bases from J, the gap between germline ends came to 17 bases. The CDR3 spans 17 residues. The CDR3 nucleotides are TGTGCTAGTGGTTTGGTAGAGACCGGGACAATTAAAGAGACCCAGTACTTC. Translated: CASGLVETGTIKETQYF.

The chain uses TRBV13 and TRBJ2-2; D remains ambiguous. V lost 0 bases and J 1 base, leaving 9 bases between the germline ends. Germline-derived CDR1 and CDR2 are PRHDT and FYEKMQ (reference sequence). The CDR3 is 16 residues long. The CDR3 loop is CASSLGGIVNTGELFF. DNA of the CDR3: TGTGCCAGCAGCTTAGGTGGGATCGTGAACACCGGGGAGCTGTTTTTT.